Listed below are T cell receptor beta chains from one sample, sequenced in a study of blood T cell repertoires in COVID-19. TCRdb keeps only in-frame clones here, not all; method: immunoSEQ multiplex PCR. The sample holds 120,000 or so clones, less than 75% seen once. Sequencing was performed on peripheral blood. All receptors come from a human donor with acute or convalescent COVID-19. The donor label of this sample is uncertain. Both conserved end residues are part of each CDR3.

j_call v_call cdr3_aa
TRBJ2-2 TRBV19 CASSLQFTGELFF
TRBJ1-1 TRBV10-3 CAISREMNTEAFF
TRBJ1-1 TRBV5-5 CASRHTGTVGEAFF
TRBJ2-4 TRBV2 CASSEVRGRVIQYF
TRBJ2-5 TRBV3-1/TRBV3-2 CASSQESRTQYF
TRBJ2-5 TRBV7-9 CASSKRETQYF
TRBJ2-3 TRBV20-1 CSASSFWASTDTQYF
TRBJ1-3 TRBV5-1 CASSFQGATGNTIYF
TRBJ1-1 TRBV5-1 CASSLLAPPEAFF
TRBJ2-5 TRBV2 CASTPTERGGRGQYF
TRBJ1-2 TRBV10-3 CAISESSGGESYGYTF
TRBJ1-5 TRBV24-1 CATSDLSGDQPQHF
TRBJ1-1 TRBV2 CASKGGGNTEAFF
TRBJ1-3 TRBV12-3/TRBV12-4 CASSFISGNTIYF
TRBJ1-1 TRBV6-5 CASSYSANVVDTEAFF
TRBJ1-2 TRBV6-5 CAGTGQYYGYTF
TRBJ2-2 TRBV3-1/TRBV3-2 CASSRSGGGYTGELFF
TRBJ1-6 TRBV6-1 CASSELTASPLHF
TRBJ2-7 TRBV4-1 CASSQDSRLYEQYF
TRBJ1-2 TRBV5-4 CASSFQTDSYGYTF
TRBJ1-1 TRBV6-5 CASSFRGPRGTEAFF
TRBJ2-2 TRBV7-8 CASSPQRGDTGELFF
TRBJ2-3 TRBV2 CASSEKQTRGQYF
TRBJ2-5 TRBV11-2 CASSPSVQETQYF
TRBJ2-7 TRBV19 CASSPGGKGYEQYF
TRBJ1-2 TRBV28 CASTSDSYGYTF
TRBJ1-3 TRBV5-1 CASSNGPRDAGNTIYF
TRBJ1-1 TRBV2 CASHFNSRVSEAFF
TRBJ1-5 TRBV19 CASSIGGGPQHF
TRBJ1-5 TRBV18 CASSLGTGQQPQHF
TRBJ2-7 TRBV28 CASSFGASSYEQYF
TRBJ1-1 TRBV19 CASIRTGEAFF
TRBJ1-6 TRBV5-1 CASSIRQGDSPLHF
TRBJ1-5 TRBV10-3 CAISRDKYSNQPQHF
TRBJ2-3 TRBV12-3/TRBV12-4 CASSSDLNLMQYF
TRBJ1-5 TRBV28 CASSDRVQPQHF
TRBJ2-5 TRBV7-9 CASSSWTGDWETQYF
TRBJ2-7 TRBV2 CASSERGIEQYF
TRBJ1-4 TRBV30 CAWSVQGWTNEKLFF
TRBJ2-1 TRBV27 CASSTLAGAGNNEQFF
TRBJ2-3 TRBV5-6 CASSIDRDGTDTQYF
TRBJ2-1 TRBV7-3 CASSPGTSGGYYNEQFF
TRBJ1-1 TRBV28 CASSSTWSSEAFF
TRBJ1-5 TRBV4-2 CASSPGQVLGGNQPQHF
TRBJ1-2 TRBV29-1 CSVAGQGLNYGYTF
TRBJ1-2 TRBV2 CASSDPTGYYGYTF
TRBJ2-5 TRBV5-1 CASSKSGGNEETQYF
TRBJ2-4 TRBV5-1 CASSPRDYPNIQYF
TRBJ2-1 TRBV10-1 CASSESGRGTYEQFF
TRBJ1-1 TRBV30 CAWSRRGLWNTEAFF
TRBJ1-5 TRBV30 CAWSRSSGSNQPQHF
TRBJ1-5 TRBV2 CASSRDSLAQPQHF
TRBJ1-6 TRBV5-6 CASSPSSYNSPLHF
TRBJ1-5 TRBV30 CAWSTTGNSNQPQHF
TRBJ2-7 TRBV2 CASSTRLAGYEQYF
TRBJ2-7 TRBV5-1 CASSLGTGSEEQYF
TRBJ1-1 TRBV29-1 CSVEATGTGGAFF
TRBJ2-2 TRBV24-1 CATSDPIGRPGELFF
TRBJ2-1 TRBV30 CAWSAGLATNEQFF